Listed below are T cell receptor beta chains from one sample, sequenced in a study of PD-L1 blockade in urothelial cancer. The method was immunoSEQ multiplex PCR; TCRdb's version includes in-frame clones alone and lacks a portion of them. The table lists under 85,000 clones, around 90% of them singletons. Sequencing used PBMCs, obtained around atezolizumab (anti-PD-L1) treatment. Source of these receptors: a woman older than 75 with urothelial cancer. Both conserved end residues are part of each CDR3. The D gene is left open where the match is weak. A row's size may be missing; if present it is once, few, many or a size class.

clone size: -; J gene: TRBJ1-1; V gene: TRBV19; D gene: TRBD1; CDR3 protein: CASSMGQILDRNTEAFF; CDR3 DNA: TGTGCCAGTAGTATGGGACAGATACTAGATAGGAACACTGAAGCTTTCTTT
clone size: -; J gene: TRBJ1-1; V gene: TRBV10-1; D gene: -; CDR3 protein: CASSRGPGTEAFF; CDR3 DNA: TGCGCCAGCAGTAGAGGGCCGGGGACTGAAGCTTTCTTT
clone size: -; J gene: TRBJ2-7; V gene: TRBV10-2; D gene: -; CDR3 protein: CASSDPGRGEQYF; CDR3 DNA: TGCGCCAGCAGTGACCCCGGACGGGGAGAGCAGTACTTC
clone size: -; J gene: TRBJ1-3; V gene: TRBV5-4; D gene: -; CDR3 protein: CASSERNQVGNTIYF; CDR3 DNA: TGTGCCAGCAGCGAACGGAACCAGGTCGGAAACACCATATATTTT
clone size: -; J gene: TRBJ2-1; V gene: TRBV28; D gene: TRBD1; CDR3 protein: CASSYSDRDFYNEQFF; CDR3 DNA: TGTGCCAGCAGTTATTCGGACAGGGACTTTTACAATGAGCAGTTCTTC
clone size: -; J gene: TRBJ1-5; V gene: TRBV28; D gene: -; CDR3 protein: CASSLGGVRQPQHF; CDR3 DNA: TGTGCCAGCAGTTTGGGGGGGGTAAGACAGCCCCAGCATTTT
clone size: -; J gene: TRBJ2-2; V gene: TRBV7-9; D gene: -; CDR3 protein: CASSPQVHTGELFF; CDR3 DNA: TGTGCCAGCAGCCCCCAGGTCCACACCGGGGAGCTGTTTTTT
clone size: once; J gene: TRBJ2-7; V gene: TRBV28; D gene: TRBD1; CDR3 protein: CASTFQGAGFGEQYF; CDR3 DNA: TGTGCCAGCACATTTCAGGGGGCAGGGTTTGGCGAGCAGTACTTC
clone size: -; J gene: TRBJ2-2; V gene: TRBV29-1; D gene: TRBD1; CDR3 protein: CSVDKGGVFGELFF; CDR3 DNA: TGCAGCGTTGATAAAGGGGGCGTTTTCGGGGAGCTGTTTTTT
clone size: -; J gene: TRBJ2-2; V gene: TRBV5-1; D gene: TRBD2; CDR3 protein: CASSLAPGGGGTGELFF; CDR3 DNA: TGCGCCAGCAGCTTGGCCCCCGGGGGCGGGGGGACCGGGGAGCTGTTTTTT
clone size: -; J gene: TRBJ2-5; V gene: TRBV28; D gene: TRBD2; CDR3 protein: CASSFGLAGKQETQYF; CDR3 DNA: TGTGCCAGCAGTTTCGGGCTAGCGGGAAAACAAGAGACCCAGTACTTC
clone size: -; J gene: TRBJ2-7; V gene: TRBV9; D gene: TRBD2; CDR3 protein: CASSQEAGGPSGEQYF; CDR3 DNA: TGTGCCAGCAGCCAAGAAGCGGGAGGGCCGTCAGGGGAGCAGTACTTC
clone size: -; J gene: TRBJ2-5; V gene: TRBV28; D gene: TRBD2; CDR3 protein: CASSTSGSGRTQYF; CDR3 DNA: TGTGCCAGCTCGACTAGCGGGAGTGGCCGGACCCAGTACTTC
clone size: -; J gene: TRBJ1-2; V gene: TRBV5-5; D gene: -; CDR3 protein: CASSRSINLGGYTF; CDR3 DNA: TGTGCCAGCAGCCGGTCTATAAATCTTGGTGGCTACACCTTC
clone size: -; J gene: TRBJ2-2; V gene: TRBV10-1; D gene: TRBD2; CDR3 protein: CASSVRLAAAGELFF; CDR3 DNA: TGCGCCAGCAGTGTGCGACTAGCGGCTGCCGGGGAGCTGTTTTTT
clone size: -; J gene: TRBJ1-5; V gene: TRBV27; D gene: -; CDR3 protein: CASSLRRDQPQHF; CDR3 DNA: TGTGCCAGCAGTTTAAGGAGAGATCAGCCCCAGCATTTT
clone size: once; J gene: TRBJ2-6; V gene: TRBV5-1; D gene: -; CDR3 protein: CASSLGLGPSGANVLTF; CDR3 DNA: TGCGCCAGCAGCTTAGGTCTAGGTCCCTCTGGGGCCAACGTCCTGACTTTC
clone size: -; J gene: TRBJ1-1; V gene: TRBV5-4; D gene: -; CDR3 protein: CASSPPTGENTEAFF; CDR3 DNA: TGTGCCAGCAGCCCACCGACAGGAGAGAACACTGAAGCTTTCTTT
clone size: -; J gene: TRBJ2-3; V gene: TRBV7-3; D gene: -; CDR3 protein: CASRPGTSPGGTQYF; CDR3 DNA: TGTGCCAGCAGACCCGGGACTTCTCCAGGGGGTACGCAGTATTTT
clone size: -; J gene: TRBJ2-4; V gene: TRBV5-6; D gene: TRBD1; CDR3 protein: CASSLWTGVSKNIQYF; CDR3 DNA: TGTGCCAGCAGCTTGTGGACAGGGGTCTCCAAAAACATTCAGTACTTC
clone size: -; J gene: TRBJ2-3; V gene: TRBV18; D gene: -; CDR3 protein: CASSPRTARTDTQYF; CDR3 DNA: TGTGCCAGCTCACCACGGACAGCCCGCACAGATACGCAGTATTTT
clone size: -; J gene: TRBJ2-7; V gene: TRBV28; D gene: -; CDR3 protein: CASSYLTYEQYF; CDR3 DNA: TGTGCCAGCAGTTACCTCACTTACGAGCAGTACTTC
clone size: once; J gene: TRBJ2-1; V gene: TRBV5-1; D gene: -; CDR3 protein: CASSFVGGNEQFF; CDR3 DNA: TGCGCCAGCAGCTTTGTCGGGGGCAATGAGCAGTTCTTC
clone size: few; J gene: TRBJ1-5; V gene: TRBV6-5; D gene: -; CDR3 protein: CASSLDSYQPQHF; CDR3 DNA: TGTGCCAGCAGCCTCGACAGTTATCAGCCCCAGCATTTT
clone size: -; J gene: TRBJ1-5; V gene: TRBV7-2; D gene: -; CDR3 protein: CASSPDSGSNQPQHF; CDR3 DNA: TGTGCCAGCAGCCCGGACAGTGGTAGCAATCAGCCCCAGCATTTT
clone size: -; J gene: TRBJ2-1; V gene: TRBV25-1; D gene: -; CDR3 protein: CASSITASGSYNEQFF; CDR3 DNA: TGTGCCAGCAGTATAACGGCTAGTGGTTCCTACAATGAGCAGTTCTTC
clone size: -; J gene: TRBJ2-7; V gene: TRBV19; D gene: -; CDR3 protein: CASSIAMRAGLSYEQYF; CDR3 DNA: TGTGCCAGTAGTATAGCGATGAGGGCAGGACTCTCCTACGAGCAGTACTTC
clone size: once; J gene: TRBJ2-7; V gene: TRBV11-1; D gene: -; CDR3 protein: CASSVSGGVYEQYF; CDR3 DNA: TGTGCCAGCAGCGTTAGCGGAGGGGTTTACGAGCAGTACTTC
clone size: -; J gene: TRBJ1-1; V gene: TRBV5-4; D gene: TRBD1; CDR3 protein: CASRKGQGEVNTEAFF; CDR3 DNA: TGTGCCAGCAGAAAGGGACAGGGGGAGGTGAACACTGAAGCTTTCTTT
clone size: -; J gene: TRBJ2-7; V gene: TRBV27; D gene: TRBD1; CDR3 protein: CASSPRGDSSYEQYF; CDR3 DNA: TGTGCCAGCAGTCCCCGTGGGGACAGCTCCTACGAGCAGTACTTC
clone size: -; J gene: TRBJ1-3; V gene: TRBV18; D gene: TRBD1; CDR3 protein: CASSPSGQAGNTIYF; CDR3 DNA: TGTGCCAGCTCACCCTCTGGACAGGCTGGAAACACCATATATTTT
clone size: -; J gene: TRBJ1-1; V gene: TRBV14; D gene: -; CDR3 protein: CASSQDRGNLNTEAFF; CDR3 DNA: TGTGCCAGCAGCCAAGATCGGGGGAATTTGAACACTGAAGCTTTCTTT
clone size: once; J gene: TRBJ2-2; V gene: TRBV6-5; D gene: -; CDR3 protein: CASSRTGLNGELFF; CDR3 DNA: TGTGCCAGCAGTCGAACAGGGTTGAATGGGGAGCTGTTTTTT
clone size: -; J gene: TRBJ2-7; V gene: TRBV27; D gene: -; CDR3 protein: CASSLSAGLGEQYF; CDR3 DNA: TGTGCCAGCAGTTTATCGGCGGGGCTGGGCGAGCAGTACTTC
clone size: -; J gene: TRBJ2-1; V gene: TRBV6-1; D gene: TRBD2; CDR3 protein: CASNSGRAHNEQFF; CDR3 DNA: TGTGCCAGCAACAGCGGGAGGGCCCATAATGAGCAGTTCTTC
clone size: -; J gene: TRBJ1-1; V gene: TRBV5-5; D gene: -; CDR3 protein: CASSFNPEGTEAFF; CDR3 DNA: TGTGCCAGCAGCTTCAATCCCGAGGGCACTGAAGCTTTCTTT
clone size: -; J gene: TRBJ1-3; V gene: TRBV5-1; D gene: -; CDR3 protein: CASSLVGGGGNTIYF; CDR3 DNA: TGCGCCAGCAGCTTGGTTGGGGGAGGTGGAAACACCATATATTTT
clone size: once; J gene: TRBJ1-2; V gene: TRBV7-2; D gene: -; CDR3 protein: CASSLDGYGPYGYTF; CDR3 DNA: TGTGCCAGCAGCCTAGATGGTTACGGTCCCTATGGCTACACCTTC
clone size: -; J gene: TRBJ1-1; V gene: TRBV28; D gene: TRBD1; CDR3 protein: CASSSGQGVEAFF; CDR3 DNA: TGTGCCAGCAGTTCGGGACAGGGGGTTGAAGCTTTCTTT
clone size: -; J gene: TRBJ1-2; V gene: TRBV7-9; D gene: TRBD1; CDR3 protein: CASSLRDRGDGYTF; CDR3 DNA: TGTGCCAGCAGCTTAAGGGACAGGGGAGATGGCTACACCTTC
clone size: -; J gene: TRBJ2-7; V gene: TRBV6-6; D gene: TRBD2; CDR3 protein: CASRRPDSGKGEQYF; CDR3 DNA: TGTGCCAGCAGACGCCCCGATAGCGGGAAGGGGGAGCAGTACTTC